These T cell receptor beta chains were read from a single sample in a study of cytomegalovirus exposure and HLA in healthy donors. Method: immunoSEQ multiplex PCR; TCRdb's copy keeps in-frame clones and lacks some. Altogether roughly 120,000 clones are present, 80% to 90% being singletons, with the ten largest covering about 10%. Specimen: PBMCs. These TCRs come from a male donor in good health and CMV-seropositive. CDR3s include the opening cysteine and the closing phenylalanine or tryptophan. D genes are given only for firm matches. Clone size is not always given. Where it is, it says once, few, many or a class for expanded clones.

CDR3nt	CDR3aa	abundance	d_gene	j_gene	v_gene
TGTGCCAGCTCACCAGACAGGGCGAACACTGAAGCTTTCTTT	CASSPDRANTEAFF	few	TRBD1	TRBJ1-1	TRBV18
TGTGCCAGCAGTTTAACCGGGAGGACCTACGGAGAGACCCAGTACTTC	CASSLTGRTYGETQYF	.	TRBD2	TRBJ2-5	TRBV25-1
TGCGCCAGCAGCTTGGGGGACAGAGCCTACGAGCAGTACTTC	CASSLGDRAYEQYF	.	TRBD1	TRBJ2-7	TRBV5-1
TGTGCCAGCAGCTTGGCCGGCGGCTCTGGAAACACCATATATTTT	CASSLAGGSGNTIYF	.	.	TRBJ1-3	TRBV5-4
TGCGCCAGCAGCCCGACAGGGGGCTCAGGGGCCAACGTCCTGACTTTC	CASSPTGGSGANVLTF	.	TRBD1	TRBJ2-6	TRBV4-1
TGTGCCAGCAAGAGGGGGTCAGGCCTCGCGAGGGCTTTCTTT	CASKRGSGLARAFF	.	.	TRBJ1-1	TRBV28
TGTGCCATCACCGAAACCGGACTAGCGGCAAACACCGGGGAGCTGTTTTTT	CAITETGLAANTGELFF	.	TRBD2	TRBJ2-2	TRBV10-3
TGTGCCCACTCGTACAGCCTTACGCAGTATTTT	CAHSYSLTQYF	.	.	TRBJ2-3	TRBV30
TGTGCCAGCAGCTTGGGACAAGTCGAAGGGGCTTTCTTT	CASSLGQVEGAFF	.	.	TRBJ1-1	TRBV7-8
TGTGCCAGCAGCGATGGGACAGGCTCTGGAAACACCATATATTTT	CASSDGTGSGNTIYF	.	TRBD1	TRBJ1-3	TRBV9
TGTGCCAGCTCACCCGTAGAGCGGGCCAACTACGAGCAGTACTTC	CASSPVERANYEQYF	.	.	TRBJ2-7	TRBV18
TGTGCCAGCAGTTGGGGGGGTTCTCACAATGAGCAGTTCTTC	CASSWGGSHNEQFF	once	TRBD2	TRBJ2-1	TRBV27
TGTGCCAGTACAGGACGCGGGAGGGGCAGGGAGCAGTACTTC	CASTGRGRGREQYF	.	TRBD2	TRBJ2-5	TRBV19
TGTGCCAGCAGCTTAGATCCAGGGATCTACGAGCAGTACTTC	CASSLDPGIYEQYF	.	.	TRBJ2-7	TRBV7-2
TGTGCCAGCAGCTCCACAGGCGAGACCCAGTACTTC	CASSSTGETQYF	.	.	TRBJ2-5	TRBV5-4
TGTGCCAGTACCCCAAGGGGCACAGCCTACAATGAGCAGTTCTTC	CASTPRGTAYNEQFF	once	.	TRBJ2-1	TRBV19
TGTGCCAGCAGGCCACAGGGGGCCTATGGCGAGCAGTACTTC	CASRPQGAYGEQYF	.	TRBD1	TRBJ2-7	TRBV6-5
TGTGCCAGCAGCATGGGCCGGGGTAATAAGGCTTTCTTT	CASSMGRGNKAFF	.	.	TRBJ1-1	TRBV5-6
TGTGCCAGCAGTCTAGTTCTACCCTCAGGGGGATCTAGGAAAGATACGCAGTATTTT	CASSLVLPSGGSRKDTQYF	.	TRBD1	TRBJ2-3	TRBV28
TGTGCCAGCAGTGAAGGCCCAGGCGTCCATCAGCCCCAGCATTTT	CASSEGPGVHQPQHF	.	.	TRBJ1-5	TRBV6-1
TGTGCCAGCAGCTCACAGGGGCGAAGCAACACCGGGGAGCTGTTTTTT	CASSSQGRSNTGELFF	.	TRBD1	TRBJ2-2	TRBV7-2
TGTGCCAGCAGTGAAGGGGGAAGCGGGAGGGTTGAGACCCAGTACTTC	CASSEGGSGRVETQYF	.	TRBD2	TRBJ2-5	TRBV25-1
TGTGCCAGCTCGAGGGTAGCGGGGGAGTACAATGAGCAGTTCTTC	CASSRVAGEYNEQFF	.	TRBD2	TRBJ2-1	TRBV6-1
TGTGCCAGTAGTTCGACTCCATACGAGCAGTACTTC	CASSSTPYEQYF	.	.	TRBJ2-7	TRBV27
TGTGCCAGCAGTTTAGGAGGGAAGAATGGCTACACCTTC	CASSLGGKNGYTF	.	.	TRBJ1-2	TRBV28
TGCGCCAGCAGCGAGGGACAGGGGAGTGGTTCACCCCTCCACTTT	CASSEGQGSGSPLHF	.	TRBD1	TRBJ1-6	TRBV5-1
TGTGCCAGCAGCTTGGGTCTTAAACCCGGGGAAGAGACCCAGTACTTC	CASSLGLKPGEETQYF	once	.	TRBJ2-5	TRBV5-8